This entry features one T cell receptor beta chain sequence. PCR primers comprised 60 Vbeta and 13 Jbeta primers. Produced via immunoSEQ multiplex PCR; TCRdb's table is partial and in-frame only. The sample has approximately 100,000 clones, around three quarters seen once. The data belong to a study of cytomegalovirus exposure and HLA in healthy donors. The germline V gene encodes CDR1 SGHRS and CDR2 YFSETQ. The CDR3 loop spans 15 amino acids. The junction had 3 bases not matched to a gene; V was cut back by 0 bases and J by 9 bases. The chain links TRBV5-1 to TRBJ1-6; 10 nucleotides agree with TRBD1. This sequence originates from a woman in her 50s in good health and CMV-seropositive. The sequenced sample was PBMCs. CDR3 loop: CASSLGGQGISPLHF. The CDR3 DNA sequence: TGCGCCAGCAGCTTGGGGGGACAGGGGATTTCACCCCTCCACTTT.